This entry lists 17 T cell receptor beta chains sequenced from one sample in a study of CD8 T cells in ankylosing spondylitis. No antigens are known for them. Study results and caveats: Ankylosing spondylitis blood seemed to carry a telltale TCR beta motif made of under ten highly homologous variants.

TCRdb re-derived calls from the 5' RACE reads in MiXCR, one entry per CDR3 protein. The sample lists more than 650,000 distinct CDR3 sequences; approximately 12% were seen once. Sequencing was done on a sample of blood, either unsorted or a sorted T cell fraction (not recorded which). These receptors came from a male donor with ankylosing spondylitis.

This clonotype was seen more than once but under ten times. The V gene is TRBV5-1, the J gene TRBJ1-5; D uncertain. Deletions cut 1 base from V and 10 bases from J, with 3 bases between. This CDR3 contains 10 residues. Germline V gives CDR1 SGHRS, CDR2 YFSETQ. CDR3 sequence: CASSLHPQHF. For the CDR3, the DNA is TGCGCCAGCAGCTTGCACCCCCAGCATTTT.

The gene calls are TRBV27 and TRBJ2-1; 9 bases line up with TRBD2. The CDR3 runs 15 residues. From germline, CDR1 is MNHEY and CDR2 SMNVEV (reference sequence). J lost 6 bases, V lost 6 bases, and 9 bases had no gene match. CDR3 nucleotide sequence: TGTGCCAGCAGCCACAGATTAGCGGGAGCCAATGAGCAGTTCTTC. This sequence encodes CASSHRLAGANEQFF.

There are a few counts of this clonotype. This chain joins TRBV20-1 and TRBJ2-7; no clear D gene. Germline CDR1 reads DFQATT; CDR2 reads SNEGSKA (reference sequence). Trimming left V 0 bases short and J 2 bases short, with 14 bases between. This CDR3 is 15 amino acids long. This CDR3 reads CSAREDGLRAYEQYF. The DNA of the CDR3 is TGCAGTGCTAGAGAAGACGGTCTAAGAGCCTACGAGCAGTACTTC.

This clonotype was seen more than once but under ten times. The V call is TRBV10-3, the J call TRBJ1-2; 7 positions match TRBD1. Trimming cost V 10 bases and J 8 bases; bases outside gene matches: 13. The germline gives CDR1 ENHRY, CDR2 SYGVKD. There are 13 residues in the CDR3. In nucleotides, the CDR3 is TGTGCCACCAATCGACAGGGAATAGGCGGCTACACCTTC. This gives the protein CATNRQGIGGYTF.

The sample holds many counts of this clonotype. The rearrangement uses TRBV12-3 or TRBV12-4 and TRBJ2-4, with a weak D call TRBD1 (5 bases). This CDR3 has 14 amino acids. Trimming left V 3 bases short and J 4 bases short, with 10 bases between. This CDR3 reads CASSFKGSKNIQYF. The CDR3, as DNA: TGTGCCAGCAGTTTTAAGGGGTCTAAAAACATTCAGTACTTC.

This chain links TRBV20-1 with TRBJ2-5, with 10 bases fitting TRBD2. The CDR3 spans 14 residues. The ends lost 5 bases at V and 0 bases at J; junction bases unmatched: 3. Per the germline V gene, CDR1 is DFQATT and CDR2 is SNEGSKA (reference sequence). CDR3 in DNA: TGCAGTGCTCGTAGCGGGGGGTACCAAGAGACCCAGTACTTC. It specifies CSARSGGYQETQYF.

At least ten counts were recorded for this clonotype. The chain is built from TRBV29-1 and TRBJ2-1; 16 bases agree with TRBD2. The CDR3 extends over 17 amino acids. CDR1 is SQVTM, CDR2 ANQGSEA, per germline. V was clipped by 3 bases and J by 0 bases; unmatched bases: 2. CDR3: CSVEGLAGGSSYNEQFF. The CDR3 DNA sequence: TGCAGCGTTGAGGGACTAGCGGGAGGGAGCTCCTACAATGAGCAGTTCTTC.

This clonotype was recorded many times. This chain connects TRBV4-3 to TRBJ2-1; 8 positions agree with TRBD1. The ends lost 4 bases at V and 10 bases at J; junction bases unmatched: 6. Germline values: CDR1 LGHNA, CDR2 YSLEER. The CDR3 spans 13 residues. CDR3 in DNA: TGCGCCAGCAGCCCCCCGGACAGGGACGAGCAGTTCTTC. This encodes CASSPPDRDEQFF.

This clonotype has more than one count but fewer than ten. The V call is TRBV20-1, the J call TRBJ2-2, with D perhaps given as TRBD1 or TRBD2 (5 bases each). Trimming removed 5 bases at V and 5 bases at J, with 15 bases between. Germline V CDR1 and CDR2: DFQATT, SNEGSKA (reference sequence). CDR3 length: 14 amino acids. CDR3: CSASRGSLTGELFF. The CDR3 nucleotides are TGCAGTGCTTCGAGGGGCAGTTTAACCGGGGAGCTGTTTTTT.

The chain combines TRBV2 with TRBJ1-5; 8 bases are a match to TRBD1. Per the germline V gene, CDR1 is SNHLY and CDR2 is FYNNEI. CDR3 size: 15 residues. V was pared by 4 bases and J by 7 bases, with 9 bases of the junction left unmatched. The CDR3: CASSARTGPIQPQHF. DNA for the CDR3: TGTGCCAGCAGTGCCCGGACAGGGCCGATACAGCCCCAGCATTTT.

This clonotype has a handful of counts. V gene TRBV6-2 or TRBV6-3 combines with J gene TRBJ2-3; 7 bases agree with TRBD1. In germline, CDR1 is MNHEY, CDR2 SVGEGT. V was pared by 2 bases and J by 5 bases, with 10 bases of the junction left unmatched. The CDR3 is made up of 16 amino acids. CDR3 bases: TGTGCCAGCAGTTACGAATCGGGGACAGCCATAGATACGCAGTATTTT. Protein sequence: CASSYESGTAIDTQYF.

This clonotype is a singleton in its sample. This sequence joins TRBV9 and TRBJ2-3; D is uncertain. CDR3 length: 13 residues. V lost 2 bases and J lost 2, with 6 bases in between. The germline V gene encodes CDR1 SGDLS and CDR2 YYNGEE. The chain's CDR3 is CASSVSTTDTQYF. The CDR3 coding sequence is TGTGCCAGCAGCGTCTCTACCACAGATACGCAGTATTTT.

This clonotype was found a few times. This chain uses TRBV7-8 with TRBJ1-5; no clear D. Germline V lookup: CDR1 SGHVS, CDR2 FQNEAQ. Deletions cut 4 bases from V and 4 bases from J, with 17 bases between. The CDR3 has 16 amino acids. CDR3 loop: CASSSQTGYRNQPQHF. CDR3 nucleotides: TGTGCCAGCAGCTCCCAAACGGGGTATCGGAATCAGCCCCAGCATTTT.

This chain joins TRBV18 and TRBJ1-1, with TRBD1 as a possible D gene (5 bases). The length of the CDR3 is 13 residues. The germline V gene encodes CDR1 KGHSH and CDR2 LQKENI. Trimming cost V 8 bases and J 5 bases, with 15 bases left between them. CDR3 residues: CASARDLWTEAFF. CDR3 bases: TGTGCCAGCGCGAGGGACCTGTGGACTGAAGCTTTCTTT.

This clonotype occurred a few times. The chain is built from TRBV7-6 and TRBJ2-7; TRBD1 or TRBD2 may be the D gene (5 bases each). Between the trimmed V and J ends, which lost 3 bases and 0 bases, there was a span of 9 bases. Germline CDR1 is SGHVS and CDR2 is FNYEAQ. The CDR3 runs to 14 residues. CDR3: CASSFPGASYEQYF. The CDR3 DNA sequence: TGTGCCAGCAGCTTCCCCGGGGCCTCCTACGAGCAGTACTTC.

This chain links TRBV27 with TRBJ1-1, with D unclear. The ends were cut back, 6 bases at V and 5 bases at J, with 16 bases in the middle. CDR1 MNHEY and CDR2 SMNVEV come from the germline V gene (reference sequence). This CDR3 is built from 14 residues. The CDR3 loop is CASSRINFGTEAFF. DNA for the CDR3: TGTGCCAGCAGCCGGATTAACTTTGGGACTGAAGCTTTCTTT.

The V and J genes are TRBV20-1 and TRBJ2-1, with D possibly TRBD2 on 5 matching bases. There are 13 residues in the CDR3. Germline loops: CDR1 DFQATT, CDR2 SNEGSKA (reference sequence). Deletions cut 6 bases from V and 4 bases from J, with 13 bases between. The DNA for the CDR3 is TGCAGTGCCGGGAAGGACGGATACAATGAGCAGTTCTTC. Translating it yields CSAGKDGYNEQFF.